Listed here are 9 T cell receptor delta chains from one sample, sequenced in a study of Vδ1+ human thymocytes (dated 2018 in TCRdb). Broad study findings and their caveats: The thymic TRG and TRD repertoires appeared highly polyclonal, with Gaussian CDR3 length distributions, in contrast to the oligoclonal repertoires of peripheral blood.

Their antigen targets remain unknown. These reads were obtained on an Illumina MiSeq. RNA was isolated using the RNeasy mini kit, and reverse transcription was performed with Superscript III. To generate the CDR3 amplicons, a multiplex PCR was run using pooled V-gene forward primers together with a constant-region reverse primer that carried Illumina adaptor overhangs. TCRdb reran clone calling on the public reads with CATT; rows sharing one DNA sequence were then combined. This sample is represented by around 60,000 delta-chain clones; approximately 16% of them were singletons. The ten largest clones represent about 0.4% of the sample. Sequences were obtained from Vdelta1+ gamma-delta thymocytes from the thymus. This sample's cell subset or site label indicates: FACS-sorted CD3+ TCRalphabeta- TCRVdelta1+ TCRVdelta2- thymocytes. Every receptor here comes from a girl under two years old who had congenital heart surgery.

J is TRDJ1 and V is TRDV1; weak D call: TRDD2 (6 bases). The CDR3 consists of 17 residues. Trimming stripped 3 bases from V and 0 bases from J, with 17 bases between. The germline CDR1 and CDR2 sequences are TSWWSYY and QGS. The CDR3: CALGDLLPPVYTDKLIF. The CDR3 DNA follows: TGTGCTCTTGGGGACCTCCTTCCCCCTGTTTACACCGATAAACTCATCTTT.

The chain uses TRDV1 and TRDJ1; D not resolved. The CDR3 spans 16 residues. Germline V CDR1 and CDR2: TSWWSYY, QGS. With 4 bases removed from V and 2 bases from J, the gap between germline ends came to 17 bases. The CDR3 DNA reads TGTGCTCTTGGGGCCCCCCGGGTTTCGGGGACCGATAAACTCATCTTT. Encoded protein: CALGAPRVSGTDKLIF.

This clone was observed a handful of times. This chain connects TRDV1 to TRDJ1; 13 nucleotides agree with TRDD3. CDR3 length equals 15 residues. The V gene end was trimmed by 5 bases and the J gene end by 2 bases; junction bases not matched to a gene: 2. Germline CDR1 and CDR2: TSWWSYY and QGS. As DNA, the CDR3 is TGTGCTCTTGGGTCACTGGGGGATACGACCGATAAACTCATCTTT. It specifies CALGSLGDTTDKLIF.

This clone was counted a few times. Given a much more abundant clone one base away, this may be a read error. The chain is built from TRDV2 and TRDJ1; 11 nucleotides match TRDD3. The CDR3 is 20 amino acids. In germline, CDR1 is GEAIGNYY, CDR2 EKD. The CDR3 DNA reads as TGTGCCTTTGACGCGGGCGTAAGATACTGGGGGATAAACAGGGTCGATAAACTCATCTTT. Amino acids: CAFDAGVRYWGINRVDKLIF.

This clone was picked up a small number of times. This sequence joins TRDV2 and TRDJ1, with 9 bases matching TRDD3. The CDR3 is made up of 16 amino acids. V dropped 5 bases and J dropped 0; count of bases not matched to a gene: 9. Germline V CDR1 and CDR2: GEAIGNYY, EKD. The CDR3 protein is CACGTGGPLYTDKLIF. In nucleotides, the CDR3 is TGTGCCTGTGGAACTGGGGGACCCCTTTACACCGATAAACTCATCTTT.

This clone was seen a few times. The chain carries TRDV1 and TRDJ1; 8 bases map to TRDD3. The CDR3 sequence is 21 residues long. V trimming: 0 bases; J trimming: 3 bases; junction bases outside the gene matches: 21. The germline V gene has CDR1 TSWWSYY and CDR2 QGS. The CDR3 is CALGELRQPQVLGVRADKLIF. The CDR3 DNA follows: TGTGCTCTTGGGGAACTACGCCAACCACAAGTACTGGGGGTACGCGCCGATAAACTCATCTTT.

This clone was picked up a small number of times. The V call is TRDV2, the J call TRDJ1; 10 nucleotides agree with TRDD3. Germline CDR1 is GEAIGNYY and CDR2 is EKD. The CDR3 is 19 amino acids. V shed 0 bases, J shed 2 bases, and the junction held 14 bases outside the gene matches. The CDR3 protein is CACDTWNTLGDNFTDKLIF. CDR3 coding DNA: TGTGCCTGTGACACCTGGAATACGCTGGGGGATAATTTTACCGATAAACTCATCTTT.

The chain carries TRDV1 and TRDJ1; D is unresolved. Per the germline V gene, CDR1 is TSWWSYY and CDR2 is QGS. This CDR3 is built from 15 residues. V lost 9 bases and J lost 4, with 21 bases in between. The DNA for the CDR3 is TGTGCTCTCCATGGGTCCTCTGCCACCCGCGATAAACTCATCTTT. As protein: CALHGSSATRDKLIF.

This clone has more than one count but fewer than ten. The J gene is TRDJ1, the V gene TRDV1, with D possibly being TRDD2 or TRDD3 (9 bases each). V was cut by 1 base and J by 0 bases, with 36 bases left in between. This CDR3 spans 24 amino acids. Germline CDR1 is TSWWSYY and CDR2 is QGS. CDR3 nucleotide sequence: TGTGCTCTTGGGGAACAGGCCCTTCCTACCTGGGGATACGCTAACGGTCGGTACACCGATAAACTCATCTTT. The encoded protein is CALGEQALPTWGYANGRYTDKLIF.